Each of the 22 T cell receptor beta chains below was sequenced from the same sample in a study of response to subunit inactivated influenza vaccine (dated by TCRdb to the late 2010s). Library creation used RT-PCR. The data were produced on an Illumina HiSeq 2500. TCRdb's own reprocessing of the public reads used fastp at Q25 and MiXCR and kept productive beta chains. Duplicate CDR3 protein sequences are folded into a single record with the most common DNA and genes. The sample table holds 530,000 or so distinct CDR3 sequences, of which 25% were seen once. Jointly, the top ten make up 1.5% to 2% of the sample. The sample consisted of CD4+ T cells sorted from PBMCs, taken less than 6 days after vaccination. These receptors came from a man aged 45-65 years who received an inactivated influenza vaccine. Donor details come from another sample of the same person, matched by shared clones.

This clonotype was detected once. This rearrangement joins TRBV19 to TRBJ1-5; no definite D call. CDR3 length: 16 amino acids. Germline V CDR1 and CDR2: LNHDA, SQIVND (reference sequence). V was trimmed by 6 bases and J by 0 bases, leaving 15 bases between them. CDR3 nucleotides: TGTGCCAGTAGAGTCGTCGGACGAAATAGCAATCAGCCCCAGCATTTT. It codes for CASRVVGRNSNQPQHF. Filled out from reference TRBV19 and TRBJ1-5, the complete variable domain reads DGGITQSPKYLFRKEGQNVTLSCEQNLNHDAMYWYRQDPGQGLRLIYYSQIVNDFQKGDIAEGYSVSREKKESFPLTVTSAQKNPTAFYLCASRVVGRNSNQPQHFGDGTRLSIL.

CDR3 DNA sequence: TGCAGTGCTCTGACCCTAGCGGGAGGGAGCTCCTACAATGAGCAGTTCTTC. Protein sequence: CSALTLAGGSSYNEQFF. The gene calls are TRBV20-1 and TRBJ2-1, with 12 bases identical to TRBD2. V was pared by 5 bases and J by 0 bases, with 8 bases of the junction left unmatched. CDR3 size: 17 residues. CDR1 is DFQATT, CDR2 SNEGSKA, per germline (reference sequence).

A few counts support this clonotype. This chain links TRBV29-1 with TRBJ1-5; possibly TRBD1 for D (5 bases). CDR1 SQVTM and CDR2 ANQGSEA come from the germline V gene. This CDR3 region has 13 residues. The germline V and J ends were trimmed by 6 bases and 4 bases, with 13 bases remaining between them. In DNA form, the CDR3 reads TGCAGCGTGGCCGGCGGGGGTAATCAGCCCCAGCATTTT. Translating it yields CSVAGGGNQPQHF.

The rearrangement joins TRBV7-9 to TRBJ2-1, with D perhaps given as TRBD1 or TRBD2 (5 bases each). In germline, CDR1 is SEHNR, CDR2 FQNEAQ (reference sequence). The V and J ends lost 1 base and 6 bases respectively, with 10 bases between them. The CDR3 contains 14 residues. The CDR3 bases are TGTGCCAGCAGCTTAGGAGGGGTGTCCAATGAGCAGTTCTTC. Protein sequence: CASSLGGVSNEQFF.

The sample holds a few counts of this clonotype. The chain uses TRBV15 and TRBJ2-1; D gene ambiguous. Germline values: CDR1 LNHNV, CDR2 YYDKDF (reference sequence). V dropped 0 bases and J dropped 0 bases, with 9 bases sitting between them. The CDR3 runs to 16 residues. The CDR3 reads CATSRDWLSSYNEQFF. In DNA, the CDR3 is TGTGCCACCAGCAGAGATTGGTTGAGCTCCTACAATGAGCAGTTCTTC.

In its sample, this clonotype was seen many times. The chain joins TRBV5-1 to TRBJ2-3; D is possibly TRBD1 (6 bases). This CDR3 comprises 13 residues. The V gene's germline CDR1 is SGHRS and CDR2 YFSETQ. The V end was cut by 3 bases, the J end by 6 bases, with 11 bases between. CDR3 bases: TGCGCCAGCAGCTACTTAAGGGGGGATACGCAGTATTTT. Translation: CASSYLRGDTQYF.

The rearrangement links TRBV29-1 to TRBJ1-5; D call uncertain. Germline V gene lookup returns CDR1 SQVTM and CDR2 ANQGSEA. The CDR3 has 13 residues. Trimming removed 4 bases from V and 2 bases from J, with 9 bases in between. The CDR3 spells CSVAGEGNQPQHF. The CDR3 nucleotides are TGCAGCGTTGCCGGGGAGGGCAATCAGCCCCAGCATTTT.

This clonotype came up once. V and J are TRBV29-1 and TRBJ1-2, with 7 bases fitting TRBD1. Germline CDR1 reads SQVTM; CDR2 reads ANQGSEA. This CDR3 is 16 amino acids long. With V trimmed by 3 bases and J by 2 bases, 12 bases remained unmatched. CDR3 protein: CSVDERQGQLNYGYTF. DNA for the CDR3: TGCAGCGTTGATGAGCGGCAGGGACAGTTAAACTATGGCTACACCTTC.

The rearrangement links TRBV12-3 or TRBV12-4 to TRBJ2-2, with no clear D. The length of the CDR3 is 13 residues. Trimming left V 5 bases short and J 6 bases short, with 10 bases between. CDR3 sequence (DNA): TGTGCCAGCAGTATGTCAGTCCCCGGGGAGCTGTTTTTT. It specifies CASSMSVPGELFF.

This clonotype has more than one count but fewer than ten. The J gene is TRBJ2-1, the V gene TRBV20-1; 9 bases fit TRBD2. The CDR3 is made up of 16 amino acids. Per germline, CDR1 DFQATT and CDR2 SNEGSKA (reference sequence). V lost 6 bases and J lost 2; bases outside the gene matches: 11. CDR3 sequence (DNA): TGCAGTGCGAAGGAGTCTAGCGGGGTTGCCTACAATGAGCAGTTCTTC. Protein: CSAKESSGVAYNEQFF.

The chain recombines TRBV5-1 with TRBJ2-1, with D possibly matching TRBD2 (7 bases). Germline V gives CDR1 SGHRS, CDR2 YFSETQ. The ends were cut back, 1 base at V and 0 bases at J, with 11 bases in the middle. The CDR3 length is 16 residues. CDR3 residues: CASSLLGGGSYNEQFF. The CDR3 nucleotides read TGCGCCAGCAGCTTGCTAGGGGGGGGCTCCTACAATGAGCAGTTCTTC.

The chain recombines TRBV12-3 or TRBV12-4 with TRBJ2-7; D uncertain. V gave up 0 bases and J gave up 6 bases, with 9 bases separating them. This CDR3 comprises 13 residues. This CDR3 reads CASSLAWTSEQYF. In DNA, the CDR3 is TGTGCCAGCAGTTTAGCGTGGACCTCCGAGCAGTACTTC.

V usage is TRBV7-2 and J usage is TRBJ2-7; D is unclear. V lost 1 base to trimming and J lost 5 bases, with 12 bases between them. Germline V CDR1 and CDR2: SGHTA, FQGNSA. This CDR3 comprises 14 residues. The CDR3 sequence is CASSLVVGRHEQYF. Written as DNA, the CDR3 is TGTGCCAGCAGCTTAGTGGTCGGGCGCCACGAGCAGTACTTC. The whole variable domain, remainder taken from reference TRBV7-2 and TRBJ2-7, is GAGVSQSPSNKVTEKGKDVELRCDPISGHTALYWYRQSLGQGLEFLIYFQGNSAPDKSGLPSDRFSAERTGGSVSTLTIQRTQQEDSAVYLCASSLVVGRHEQYFGPGTRLTVT.

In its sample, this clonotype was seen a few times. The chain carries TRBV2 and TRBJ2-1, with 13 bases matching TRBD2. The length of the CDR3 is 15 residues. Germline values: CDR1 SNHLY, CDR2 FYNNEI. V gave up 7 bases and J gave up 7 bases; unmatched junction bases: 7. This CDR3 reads CASMQLAGGPNEQFF. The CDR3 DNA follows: TGTGCCAGCATGCAACTAGCGGGAGGGCCAAATGAGCAGTTCTTC.

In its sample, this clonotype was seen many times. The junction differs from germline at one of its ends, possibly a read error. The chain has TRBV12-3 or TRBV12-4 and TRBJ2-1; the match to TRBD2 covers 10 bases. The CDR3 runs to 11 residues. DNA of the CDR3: TGTGCCACCCGACAAGGACTAGCGGTTGACTTC. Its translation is CATRQGLAVDF.

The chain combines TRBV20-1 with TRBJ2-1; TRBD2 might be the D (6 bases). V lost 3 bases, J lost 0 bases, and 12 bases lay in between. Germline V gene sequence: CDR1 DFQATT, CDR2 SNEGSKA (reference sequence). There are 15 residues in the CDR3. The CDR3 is CSASRSGSSYNEQFF. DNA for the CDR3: TGCAGTGCTAGTCGAAGCGGGTCCTCCTACAATGAGCAGTTCTTC.

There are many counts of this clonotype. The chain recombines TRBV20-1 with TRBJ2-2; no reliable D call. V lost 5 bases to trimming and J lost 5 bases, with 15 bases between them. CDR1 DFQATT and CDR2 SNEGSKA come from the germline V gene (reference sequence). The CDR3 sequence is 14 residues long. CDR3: CSAYPQRQTGELFF. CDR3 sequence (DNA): TGCAGTGCTTACCCCCAGCGTCAAACCGGGGAGCTGTTTTTT.

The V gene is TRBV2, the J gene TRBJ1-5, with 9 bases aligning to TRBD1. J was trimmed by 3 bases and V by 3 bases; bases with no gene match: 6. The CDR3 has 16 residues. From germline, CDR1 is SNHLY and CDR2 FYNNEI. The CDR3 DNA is TGTGCCAGCAGTGATCGCGGGACAGGGACCAATCAGCCCCAGCATTTT. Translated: CASSDRGTGTNQPQHF. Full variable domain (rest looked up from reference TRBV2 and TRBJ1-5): EPEVTQTPSHQVTQMGQEVILRCVPISNHLYFYWYRQILGQKVEFLVSFYNNEISEKSEIFDDQFSVERPDGSNFTLKIRSTKLEDSAMYFCASSDRGTGTNQPQHFGDGTRLSIL.

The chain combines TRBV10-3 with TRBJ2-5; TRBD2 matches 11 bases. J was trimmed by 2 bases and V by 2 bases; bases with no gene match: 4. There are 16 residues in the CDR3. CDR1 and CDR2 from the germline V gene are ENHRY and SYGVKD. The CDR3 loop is CAISEPSGGPQETQYF. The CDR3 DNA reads TGTGCCATCAGTGAGCCTAGCGGGGGGCCACAAGAGACCCAGTACTTC.

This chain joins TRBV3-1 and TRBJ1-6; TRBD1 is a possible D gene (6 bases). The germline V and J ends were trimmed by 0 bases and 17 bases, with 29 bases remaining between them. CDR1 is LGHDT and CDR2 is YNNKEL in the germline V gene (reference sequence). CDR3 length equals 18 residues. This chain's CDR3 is CASSQDGVFGGPSFRVHF. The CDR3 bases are TGTGCCAGCAGCCAAGATGGGGTTTTTGGGGGCCCCTCGTTTCGGGTCCACTTT.

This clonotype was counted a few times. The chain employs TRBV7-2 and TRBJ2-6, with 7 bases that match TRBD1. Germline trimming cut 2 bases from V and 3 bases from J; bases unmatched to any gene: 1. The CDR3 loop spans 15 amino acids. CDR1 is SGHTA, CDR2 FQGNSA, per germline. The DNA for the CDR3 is TGTGCCAGCAGCTTAAACAGGGGTGGGGCCAACGTCCTGACTTTC. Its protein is CASSLNRGGANVLTF.

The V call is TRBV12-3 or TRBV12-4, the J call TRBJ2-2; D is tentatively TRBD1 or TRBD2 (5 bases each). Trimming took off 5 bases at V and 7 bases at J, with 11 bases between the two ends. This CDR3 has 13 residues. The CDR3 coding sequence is TGTGCCAGCAGTCTCGGGGCGGTCGGGGAGCTGTTTTTT. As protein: CASSLGAVGELFF.